Each of the 3 T cell receptor beta chains below was sequenced from the same sample in a study of blood T cell repertoires in COVID-19. Sequencing used immunoSEQ multiplex PCR; TCRdb keeps in-frame clones, though not all of them. The data show roughly 120,000 clones, with about 84% seen just once and about 3.9% held by the top ten. Sequenced: peripheral blood. These receptors all come from a man in his sixties with acute or convalescent COVID-19.

The chain joins TRBV27 to TRBJ2-1; 10 nucleotides agree with TRBD2. V lost 6 bases to trimming and J lost 7 bases; unmatched junction nucleotides: 9. The CDR3 loop spans 15 amino acids. From germline, CDR1 is MNHEY and CDR2 SMNVEV (reference sequence). The CDR3 spells CASSPGLALANEQFF. As DNA, the CDR3 is TGTGCCAGCAGCCCGGGACTAGCGTTGGCGAATGAGCAGTTCTTC.

The rearrangement joins TRBV5-4 to TRBJ2-7; a weak D match, TRBD1 (6 bases). The CDR3 length is 14 residues. The germline gives CDR1 SGHNT, CDR2 YYREEE (reference sequence). V was pared by 0 bases and J by 3 bases, with 10 bases between. The CDR3 DNA reads TGTGCCAGCAGCTTGGAGGGACATAGCTACGAGCAGTACTTC. The encoded protein is CASSLEGHSYEQYF.

The chain has TRBV19 and TRBJ2-3; a possible D gene is TRBD2 (6 bases). The V and J ends lost 5 bases and 9 bases respectively, with 15 bases between them. The germline V gene has CDR1 LNHDA and CDR2 SQIVND (reference sequence). This CDR3 contains 13 residues. The chain's CDR3 is CASSLPLSGTQYF. The CDR3 nucleotides read TGTGCCAGTAGTTTGCCTCTGAGCGGGACGCAGTATTTT.